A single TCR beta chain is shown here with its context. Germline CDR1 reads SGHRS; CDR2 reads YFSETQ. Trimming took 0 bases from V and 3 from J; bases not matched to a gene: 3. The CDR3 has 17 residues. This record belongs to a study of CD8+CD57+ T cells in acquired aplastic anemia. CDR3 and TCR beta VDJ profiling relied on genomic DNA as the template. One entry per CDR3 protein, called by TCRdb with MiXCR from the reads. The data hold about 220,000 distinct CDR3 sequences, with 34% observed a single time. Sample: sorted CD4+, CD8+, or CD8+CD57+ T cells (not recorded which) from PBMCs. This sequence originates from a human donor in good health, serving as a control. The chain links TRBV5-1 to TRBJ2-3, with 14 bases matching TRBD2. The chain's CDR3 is CASSLETSGGATDTQYF. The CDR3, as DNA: TGCGCCAGCAGCTTGGAGACTAGCGGGGGGGCAACAGATACGCAGTATTTT.